Each of the 14 T cell receptor beta chains below was sequenced from the same sample in a study of shared clonotypes between healthy human individuals. The assay was immunoSEQ multiplex PCR, and TCRdb's table has in-frame clones only and misses some. The sample has a few million clones, nearly 97% seen once; the top ten hold approximately 0.13%. Sample: naive CD4+ T cells sorted from blood. Subset in this sample: CD45RA+ positively selected. The receptor set was obtained from a man younger than 30 in good health.

Regarding this clone: Within the sample, other DNA sequences also encode this same CDR3. CDR3 region: CASKGQNTEAFF. CDR3 bases: TGTGCCAGCAAAGGACAGAACACTGAAGCTTTCTTT. The chain links TRBV6-1 to TRBJ1-1; perhaps TRBD1 as D (5 bases). From germline, CDR1 is MNHNS and CDR2 SASEGT. The germline V and J ends were trimmed by 7 bases and 1 base, with 7 bases remaining between them. The CDR3 is 12 amino acids.

The J gene is TRBJ1-2, the V gene TRBV5-8; TRBD1 matches at 8 bases. Trimming at V came to 2 bases and at J to 11 bases, leaving 8 bases not matched to a gene. The germline gives CDR1 SGHTS, CDR2 YDEGEE. This CDR3 region has 13 residues. CDR3 sequence (DNA): TGTGCCAGCAGCTTTGGCAGGGGGCAACGTTACACCTTC. Amino acid sequence: CASSFGRGQRYTF.

This chain joins TRBV5-6 and TRBJ1-4; D remains unclear. The CDR3 length is 13 residues. CDR1 and CDR2 from the germline V gene are SGHDT and YYEEEE. The ends were cut back, 4 bases at V and 5 bases at J, with 9 bases in the middle. The CDR3 DNA sequence: TGTGCCAGCAGCAAGGAGCTAAATGAAAAACTGTTTTTT. Residues: CASSKELNEKLFF.

DNA for the CDR3: TGCGCCAGCAGCCAAGAGTACGGGACTGAAGCTTTCTTT. This encodes CASSQEYGTEAFF. The rearrangement links TRBV4-1 to TRBJ1-1; D unresolved. The CDR3 covers 13 residues. In germline, CDR1 is MGHRA, CDR2 YSYEKL. V was cut by 0 bases and J by 5 bases, with 7 bases left in between.

V and J are TRBV23-1 and TRBJ2-5; D unclear. TRBV23-1 is noted as an ORF with a role that remains uncertain. Trimming removed 0 bases at V and 1 base at J, with 15 bases between. The CDR3 sequence is 17 residues long. The CDR3 DNA sequence: TGCGCCAGCAGTCAATCCCGTAGGGTCGTTCCCCAAGAGACCCAGTACTTC. Its translation is CASSQSRRVVPQETQYF.

The chain joins TRBV29-1 to TRBJ1-5, with D tentatively TRBD1 (6 bases). The germline V gene has CDR1 SQVTM and CDR2 ANQGSEA. The CDR3 consists of 14 residues. V shed 8 bases and J shed 4 bases, with 18 bases lying between them. For the CDR3, the DNA is TGCAGCTGCAGAGAGGACAGCACTAATCAGCCCCAGCATTTT. Its translation is CSCREDSTNQPQHF. The full variable domain, completed using reference TRBV29-1 and TRBJ1-5, is SAVISQKPSRDICQRGTSLTIQCQVDSQVTMMFWYRQQPGQSLTLIATANQGSEATYESGFVIDKFPISRPNLTFSTLTVSNMSPEDSSIYLCSCREDSTNQPQHFGDGTRLSIL.

CDR3 protein: CASSRRVGGTDTQYF. As DNA, the CDR3 is TGTGCCAGCAGCCGACGGGTGGGTGGCACAGATACGCAGTATTTT. The chain couples TRBV5-8 to TRBJ2-3; D unresolved. The CDR3 is 15 residues long. Germline values: CDR1 SGHTS, CDR2 YDEGEE. Trimming cost V 4 bases and J 1 base, with 13 bases left between them. Combining the CDR3 with reference TRBV5-8 and TRBJ2-3 gives the whole variable domain EAGVTQSPTHLIKTRGQQATLRCSPISGHTSVYWYQQALGLGLQFLLWYDEGEERNRGNFPPRFSGRQFPNYSSELNVNALELEDSALYLCASSRRVGGTDTQYFGPGTRLTVL.

The chain combines TRBV2 with TRBJ1-1; D remains ambiguous. CDR3 size: 12 residues. CDR1 and CDR2 from the germline V gene are SNHLY and FYNNEI. V lost 7 bases, J lost 0 bases, and 6 bases lay in between. CDR3 loop: CASNVLNTEAFF. CDR3 nucleotides: TGTGCCAGCAATGTCTTGAACACTGAAGCTTTCTTT.

The gene calls are TRBV29-1 and TRBJ2-5; 9 bases map to TRBD1. CDR3 size: 14 residues. The V gene end was trimmed by 4 bases and the J gene end by 1 base; junction bases not matched to a gene: 4. Germline values: CDR1 SQVTM, CDR2 ANQGSEA. In DNA, the CDR3 is TGCAGCGTTGCCCGGGACAGGGTCCAAGAGACCCAGTACTTC. Protein: CSVARDRVQETQYF.

To note about this clone: At the DNA level, this CDR3 is encoded by other sequences in the same sample as well. This chain uses TRBV2 with TRBJ1-2; the D gene is possibly TRBD1 (5 bases). From germline, CDR1 is SNHLY and CDR2 FYNNEI. CDR3 length: 13 amino acids. V was shortened by 6 bases and J by 6 bases, with 14 bases between the two germline ends. Written as DNA, the CDR3 is TGTGCCAGCAGCGAGCAGGGTTCCGATGGCTACACCTTC. Protein sequence: CASSEQGSDGYTF.

Worth noting for this clone: Other DNA sequences from this sample encode an identical CDR3 as well. The V and J genes are TRBV29-1 and TRBJ2-3; unclear D gene. The V end lost 4 bases, the J end lost 2 bases, and 7 bases lay between the germline ends. The CDR3 covers 12 residues. Germline CDR1 and CDR2: SQVTM and ANQGSEA. The CDR3 here is CSVGVSTDTQYF. The CDR3 DNA follows: TGCAGCGTTGGGGTCTCCACAGATACGCAGTATTTT.

V and J are TRBV18 and TRBJ1-4; 7 bases align to TRBD1. Germline CDR1 reads KGHSH; CDR2 reads LQKENI. V was pared by 4 bases and J by 0 bases, with 5 bases of the junction left unmatched. This CDR3 has 16 residues. The chain's CDR3 is CASSRDRVATNEKLFF. In nucleotides, the CDR3 is TGTGCCAGCTCACGTGACAGGGTCGCAACTAATGAAAAACTGTTTTTT. Complete variable domain (other parts from reference TRBV18 and TRBJ1-4): NAGVMQNPRHLVRRRGQEARLRCSPMKGHSHVYWYRQLPEEGLKFMVYLQKENIIDESGMPKERFSAEFPKEGPSILRIQQVVRGDSAAYFCASSRDRVATNEKLFFGSGTQLSVL.

The chain is built from TRBV10-3 and TRBJ2-5, with D perhaps TRBD2 (7 bases). Trimming cost V 2 bases and J 5 bases, with 15 bases left between them. CDR3 length: 15 amino acids. CDR1 is ENHRY, CDR2 SYGVKD, per germline. The CDR3 bases are TGTGCCATCAGTGAGAGTGGGGGGGCCTTTGAGACCCAGTACTTC. This gives the protein CAISESGGAFETQYF.

The V and J genes are TRBV27 and TRBJ1-1, with 7 bases matching TRBD1. CDR1 and CDR2 (germline): MNHEY, SMNVEV (reference sequence). After removal of 5 bases from V and 0 bases from J, the junction contained 6 bases not matched to a gene. This CDR3 region has 15 residues. In nucleotides, the CDR3 is TGTGCCAGCAGTAAGGGGGCCAACATGAACACTGAAGCTTTCTTT. This codes for CASSKGANMNTEAFF.